Following are 24 T cell receptor beta chains from one sample sequenced in a study of blood T cell repertoires in COVID-19. Sequencing used immunoSEQ multiplex PCR; TCRdb keeps in-frame clones, though not all of them. In the table there are 250,000 or so clones, roughly 85% of which are singletons. Sequencing was done on a sample of peripheral blood. The receptor source for this set is a woman younger than 45 with active or convalescent COVID-19.

The DNA of the CDR3 is TGTGCCAGCAGTTTAGGGGGGGGCGCGGCCGGCCACACCTTC. It codes for CASSLGGGAAGHTF. This chain uses TRBV28 with TRBJ1-2, with D possibly being TRBD1 (6 bases). Germline CDR1 reads MDHEN; CDR2 reads SYDVKM. Deletions cut 2 bases from V and 12 bases from J, with 19 bases between. The CDR3 is 14 residues long.

A few counts support this clone. This sequence joins TRBV21-1 and TRBJ2-7; the tabulated D call, TRBD2, remains unverified against the DNA. TRBV21-1 corresponds to a pseudogene. The CDR3 loop spans 16 amino acids. The CDR3 is CASSKDKREGSYEQYF. The CDR3, as DNA: TGTGCCAGCAGCAAAGATAAGAGGGAGGGCTCCTACGAGCAGTACTTC.

CDR3 amino acids: CASSIGDRIGTEAFF. The CDR3 DNA follows: TGTGCCAGTAGTATTGGGGACAGGATTGGAACTGAAGCTTTCTTT. The gene calls are TRBV19 and TRBJ1-1, with 8 bases lining up with TRBD1. CDR1 is LNHDA and CDR2 is SQIVND in the germline V gene (reference sequence). The CDR3 contains 15 residues. The V segment lost 3 bases and the J segment 5 bases; nucleotides outside the gene matches: 8.

V is TRBV9 and J is TRBJ1-4; D unclear. Looked up from germline, CDR1 is SGDLS and CDR2 is YYNGEE. Deletions cut 3 bases from V and 0 bases from J, with 6 bases between. This CDR3 has 14 amino acids. The CDR3 DNA follows: TGTGCCAGCAGCGCGGACTCAACTAATGAAAAACTGTTTTTT. Protein sequence: CASSADSTNEKLFF. The entire variable domain, with the rest obtained from reference TRBV9 and TRBJ1-4, is as follows: DSGVTQTPKHLITATGQRVTLRCSPRSGDLSVYWYQQSLDQGLQFLIQYYNGEERAKGNILERFSAQQFPDLHSELNLSSLELGDSALYFCASSADSTNEKLFFGSGTQLSVL.

The chain carries TRBV6-5 and TRBJ1-2; D gene unclear. The CDR3 runs 14 residues. Per the germline V gene, CDR1 is MNHEY and CDR2 is SVGAGI. Trimming took off 4 bases at V and 2 bases at J, with 11 bases between the two ends. In nucleotides, the CDR3 is TGTGCCAGCAGTTTGGGCAGGCCCAACTATGGCTACACCTTC. It specifies CASSLGRPNYGYTF.

This clone has just one count. The CDR3 DNA is TGTGCCTGGTTTCTTCAGGCCAACACCGGGGAGCTGTTTTTT. Protein: CAWFLQANTGELFF. The genes are TRBV30 and TRBJ2-2; the D is unclear. V was shortened by 5 bases and J by 2 bases, with 12 bases between the two germline ends. The CDR3 loop spans 14 amino acids. Germline values: CDR1 GTSNPN, CDR2 SVGIG (reference sequence).

The gene calls are TRBV5-1 and TRBJ2-1; 9 bases fit TRBD1. The length of the CDR3 is 16 residues. In germline, CDR1 is SGHRS, CDR2 YFSETQ. After removal of 0 bases from V and 1 base from J, the junction contained 2 bases not matched to a gene. CDR3 nucleotide sequence: TGCGCCAGCAGCTTGGGACAGGGGGTTTCCTACAATGAGCAGTTCTTC. Its protein is CASSLGQGVSYNEQFF. The full variable domain, rest sourced from reference TRBV5-1 and TRBJ2-1, is KAGVTQTPRYLIKTRGQQVTLSCSPISGHRSVSWYQQTPGQGLQFLFEYFSETQRNKGNFPGRFSGRQFSNSRSEMNVSTLELGDSALYLCASSLGQGVSYNEQFFGPGTRLTVL.

The J gene is TRBJ2-3, the V gene TRBV6-5, with D unclear. Germline V gene data show CDR1 as MNHEY and CDR2 as SVGAGI. This CDR3 is built from 14 residues. V dropped 7 bases and J dropped 1 base, with 12 bases sitting between them. This chain's CDR3 is CASMVGGRTDTQYF. The CDR3 nucleotides read TGTGCCAGCATGGTTGGCGGCCGCACAGATACGCAGTATTTT.

As DNA, the CDR3 is TGTGCCAGCAGTTTATCCGGAGAGACCCAGTACTTC. Residues: CASSLSGETQYF. This chain links TRBV27 with TRBJ2-5; D not resolved. CDR1 is MNHEY, CDR2 SMNVEV, per germline (reference sequence). This CDR3 contains 12 residues. Trimming took off 0 bases at V and 4 bases at J, with 3 bases between the two ends.

This chain uses TRBV19 with TRBJ1-6; D gene ambiguous. This CDR3 is 15 amino acids long. Germline V lookup: CDR1 LNHDA, CDR2 SQIVND (reference sequence). V lost 3 bases and J 8 bases, leaving 14 bases between the germline ends. Here the CDR3 reads CASSISETPYSPLHF. CDR3 bases: TGTGCCAGTAGTATTTCCGAGACACCTTATTCACCCCTCCACTTT. Using reference TRBV19 and TRBJ1-6 for the parts outside the CDR3, the full variable domain is DGGITQSPKYLFRKEGQNVTLSCEQNLNHDAMYWYRQDPGQGLRLIYYSQIVNDFQKGDIAEGYSVSREKKESFPLTVTSAQKNPTAFYLCASSISETPYSPLHFGNGTRLTVT.

The chain links TRBV6-2 or TRBV6-3 to TRBJ2-7; 11 positions agree with TRBD1. The CDR3 length is 17 residues. J lost 7 bases, V lost 5 bases, and 16 bases had no gene match. The germline gives CDR1 MNHEY, CDR2 SVGEGT. For the CDR3, the DNA is TGTGCCAGCAGTCACCCTCGGGGACAGGGGGTGAGGCTGGAGCAGTACTTC. Amino acid sequence: CASSHPRGQGVRLEQYF.

This clone was detected once. The rearrangement links TRBV30 to TRBJ2-1, with 10 bases fitting TRBD2. V gave up 4 bases and J gave up 0 bases; unmatched junction bases: 9. This CDR3 is 17 amino acids long. Germline V gene data show CDR1 as GTSNPN and CDR2 as SVGIG (reference sequence). CDR3 sequence reads: CAWIPSGGSSSYNEQFF. The CDR3 bases are TGTGCCTGGATACCTAGCGGGGGCTCCAGCTCCTACAATGAGCAGTTCTTC.

V is TRBV10-1 and J is TRBJ1-6; 10 bases line up with TRBD1. The CDR3 totals 14 residues. The V and J ends lost 4 bases and 7 bases, in that order; junction bases with no gene match: 1. Germline assignment: CDR1 WNHNN and CDR2 SYGVQD (reference sequence). The CDR3 region has the DNA TGCGCCAGCAGTGTGGGACAGGGGAATTCACCCCTCCACTTT. Its protein product is CASSVGQGNSPLHF.

The chain carries TRBV7-2 and TRBJ1-1, with D unresolved. The CDR3 loop spans 13 amino acids. The ends were cut back, 3 bases at V and 5 bases at J, with 10 bases in the middle. CDR1 SGHTA and CDR2 FQGNSA come from the germline V gene. The CDR3 sequence: CASSFGAETEAFF. The CDR3 DNA sequence: TGTGCCAGCAGCTTCGGCGCGGAGACTGAAGCTTTCTTT. Full variable domain (rest looked up from reference TRBV7-2 and TRBJ1-1): GAGVSQSPSNKVTEKGKDVELRCDPISGHTALYWYRQSLGQGLEFLIYFQGNSAPDKSGLPSDRFSAERTGGSVSTLTIQRTQQEDSAVYLCASSFGAETEAFFGQGTRLTVV.

The rearrangement uses TRBV19 and TRBJ1-1, with D unresolved. This CDR3 comprises 13 residues. CDR1 is LNHDA and CDR2 is SQIVND in the germline V gene (reference sequence). Trimming stripped 5 bases from V and 1 base from J, with 8 bases between. CDR3 DNA sequence: TGTGCCAGTAGTGAGGTGGGGAACACTGAAGCTTTCTTT. Translating gives CASSEVGNTEAFF. Looking up the rest from reference TRBV19 and TRBJ1-1 gives the full variable domain: DGGITQSPKYLFRKEGQNVTLSCEQNLNHDAMYWYRQDPGQGLRLIYYSQIVNDFQKGDIAEGYSVSREKKESFPLTVTSAQKNPTAFYLCASSEVGNTEAFFGQGTRLTVV.

This clone was picked up one time. Other nucleotide sequences in the sample specify the same CDR3. The chain carries TRBV7-2 and TRBJ1-2; 9 bases agree with TRBD1. V was clipped by 4 bases and J by 8 bases; unmatched bases: 5. Germline-derived CDR1 and CDR2 are SGHTA and FQGNSA. The CDR3 has 13 residues. DNA for the CDR3: TGTGCCAGCAGCTCGGACAGGGGCGGAGGCTACACCTTC. Its protein is CASSSDRGGGYTF.

The rearrangement joins TRBV29-1 to TRBJ1-5, with D perhaps TRBD1 (6 bases). With 5 bases removed from V and 3 bases from J, the gap between germline ends came to 11 bases. Germline assignment: CDR1 SQVTM and CDR2 ANQGSEA. The CDR3 contains 13 residues. CDR3 sequence: CSVSGASNQPQHF. As DNA, the CDR3 is TGCAGCGTTTCAGGGGCCTCCAATCAGCCCCAGCATTTT. The complete variable domain, with remaining parts taken from reference TRBV29-1 and TRBJ1-5, reads SAVISQKPSRDICQRGTSLTIQCQVDSQVTMMFWYRQQPGQSLTLIATANQGSEATYESGFVIDKFPISRPNLTFSTLTVSNMSPEDSSIYLCSVSGASNQPQHFGDGTRLSIL.

About this clone: The sample holds other DNA sequences that translate to the same CDR3. This chain uses TRBV27 with TRBJ1-1; the D gene is possibly TRBD1 (6 bases). CDR1 and CDR2 (germline): MNHEY, SMNVEV (reference sequence). Trimming left V 6 bases short and J 4 bases short, with 15 bases between. This CDR3 spans 14 amino acids. CDR3 nucleotides: TGTGCCAGCAGCCTTTCAAGGGGGAGCACTGAAGCTTTCTTT. This translates into CASSLSRGSTEAFF.

A note on this clone: This specimen includes other DNA sequences encoding the same CDR3. The J gene is TRBJ1-6, the V gene TRBV12-3 or TRBV12-4, with TRBD1 as a possible D gene (5 bases). V was trimmed by 3 bases and J by 8 bases, leaving 8 bases between them. The CDR3 is made up of 13 amino acids. The CDR3 bases are TGTGCCAGCAGTTTTTTCAGGGATTCACCCCTCCACTTT. Translated, it gives CASSFFRDSPLHF.

This sequence joins TRBV6-5 and TRBJ2-7; D is perhaps TRBD1 (5 bases). CDR3 length: 12 residues. Germline V gene lookup returns CDR1 MNHEY and CDR2 SVGAGI. The ends were cut back, 6 bases at V and 3 bases at J, with 9 bases in the middle. CDR3 region: CASRDTYYEQYF. Here the CDR3 DNA reads TGTGCCAGCAGGGACACCTACTACGAGCAGTACTTC.

This clone was observed a handful of times. This chain uses TRBV3-1 (or the pseudogene TRBV3-2) with TRBJ1-2, with 10 nucleotides matching TRBD1. V lost 0 bases, J lost 3 bases, and 10 bases stayed unmatched. The germline gives CDR1 LGHDT, CDR2 YNNKEL (reference sequence). This CDR3 contains 18 residues. CDR3 protein: CASSQDLWRQGADYGYTF. The DNA of the CDR3 is TGTGCCAGCAGCCAAGATCTATGGAGACAGGGGGCTGACTATGGCTACACCTTC.

This chain links TRBV10-3 with TRBJ1-5, with 10 bases matching TRBD1. Germline V gene data show CDR1 as ENHRY and CDR2 as SYGVKD. After removal of 4 bases from V and 5 bases from J, the junction contained 5 bases not matched to a gene. This CDR3 has 15 residues. The CDR3 DNA follows: TGTGCCATCAGTGGGGACAGGGGTCACGATCAGCCCCAGCATTTT. Translated: CAISGDRGHDQPQHF.

This clone appeared a single time. J is TRBJ1-6 and V is TRBV7-2, with TRBD1 identical over 8 bases. This CDR3 comprises 18 residues. V lost 5 bases and J lost 7; bases outside the gene matches: 16. Germline CDR1 reads SGHTA; CDR2 reads FQGNSA. The CDR3 region has the DNA TGTGCCAGCAGCCCCAAGGAAGGCAGGGGGCTGTTCAATTCACCCCTCCACTTT. It codes for CASSPKEGRGLFNSPLHF.

The rearrangement links TRBV28 to TRBJ1-6; D is perhaps TRBD1 (6 bases). The CDR3 runs to 17 residues. V lost 5 bases and J 4 bases, leaving 18 bases between the germline ends. CDR1 and CDR2 (germline): MDHEN, SYDVKM. CDR3: CASSPTTGTGYNSPLHF. The CDR3 nucleotides are TGTGCCAGCAGTCCAACAACAGGGACGGGATATAATTCACCCCTCCACTTT.